This TCR beta chain was sequenced for a study of cytomegalovirus exposure and HLA in healthy donors. With respect to this clone: Its antigen is unknown.

Germline-derived CDR1 and CDR2 are SGHRS and YFSETQ. J gave up 4 bases and V 4 bases, and 10 bases lay outside the gene matches. The CDR3 has 16 residues. Primers: 60 Vbeta forward and 13 Jbeta reverse. Generated by immunoSEQ multiplex PCR, the TCRdb table keeps only in-frame clones and is missing some. The data contain under 150,000 clones, about 81% of them singletons. Findings and caveats of the study: Judged likely to be a sequencing artifact was a cluster of highly shared sequence variants.

This rearrangement joins TRBV5-1 to TRBJ2-1; TRBD2 agrees at 8 bases. The specimen was PBMCs. The source of this sequence is a woman in her 40s in good health and CMV-seropositive. For the CDR3, the DNA is TGCGCCAGCAGCCGAGGAGCGGGAGAATTTTACAATGAGCAGTTCTTC. Its translation is CASSRGAGEFYNEQFF.